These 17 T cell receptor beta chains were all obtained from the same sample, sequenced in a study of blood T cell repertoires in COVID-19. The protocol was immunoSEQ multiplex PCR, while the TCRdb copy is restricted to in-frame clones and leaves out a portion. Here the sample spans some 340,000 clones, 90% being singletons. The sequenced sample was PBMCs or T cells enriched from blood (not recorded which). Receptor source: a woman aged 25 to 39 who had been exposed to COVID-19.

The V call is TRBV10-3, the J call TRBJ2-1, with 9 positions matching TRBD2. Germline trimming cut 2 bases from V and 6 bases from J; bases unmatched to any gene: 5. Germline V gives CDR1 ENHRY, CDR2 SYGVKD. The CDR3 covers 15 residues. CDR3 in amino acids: CAISERSGGINEQFF. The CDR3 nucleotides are TGTGCCATCAGTGAGAGGAGCGGGGGGATCAATGAGCAGTTCTTC.

In DNA form, the CDR3 reads TGTGCCAGCTCACCTCTCGTAGCGGGGGATCAAGAGACCCAGTACTTC. This sequence encodes CASSPLVAGDQETQYF. V gene TRBV18 combines with J gene TRBJ2-5, with 9 bases fitting TRBD2. CDR3 length equals 16 residues. V was clipped by 3 bases and J by 2 bases; unmatched bases: 7. Germline CDR1 KGHSH, CDR2 LQKENI.

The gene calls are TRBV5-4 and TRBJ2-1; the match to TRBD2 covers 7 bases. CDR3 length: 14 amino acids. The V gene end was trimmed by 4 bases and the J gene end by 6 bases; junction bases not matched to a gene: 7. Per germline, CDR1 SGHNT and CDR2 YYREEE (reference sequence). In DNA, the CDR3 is TGTGCCAGCAGCCTAGACGGGACTACCAATGAGCAGTTCTTC. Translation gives CASSLDGTTNEQFF.

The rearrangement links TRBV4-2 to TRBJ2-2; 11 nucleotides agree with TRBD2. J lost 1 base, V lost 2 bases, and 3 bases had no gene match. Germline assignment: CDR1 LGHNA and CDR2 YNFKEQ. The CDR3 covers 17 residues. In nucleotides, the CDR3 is TGTGCCAGCAGCCAAAAGACTAGCGGGGAGAACACCGGGGAGCTGTTTTTT. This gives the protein CASSQKTSGENTGELFF.

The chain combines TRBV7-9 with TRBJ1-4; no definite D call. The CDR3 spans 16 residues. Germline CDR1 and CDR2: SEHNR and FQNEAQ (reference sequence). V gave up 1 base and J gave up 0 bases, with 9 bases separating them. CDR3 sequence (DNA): TGTGCCAGCAGCTTAGGGTCGACTTCAACTAATGAAAAACTGTTTTTT. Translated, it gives CASSLGSTSTNEKLFF.

The CDR3 spells CASRRTGHSNTEAFF. The CDR3 DNA reads TGTGCCAGCAGGCGGACAGGACATTCGAACACTGAAGCTTTCTTT. V and J are TRBV6-5 and TRBJ1-1; TRBD1 matches at 7 bases. Germline CDR1 is MNHEY and CDR2 is SVGAGI. This CDR3 is 15 amino acids long. Trimming removed 6 bases from V and 1 base from J; junction bases left unmatched: 8.

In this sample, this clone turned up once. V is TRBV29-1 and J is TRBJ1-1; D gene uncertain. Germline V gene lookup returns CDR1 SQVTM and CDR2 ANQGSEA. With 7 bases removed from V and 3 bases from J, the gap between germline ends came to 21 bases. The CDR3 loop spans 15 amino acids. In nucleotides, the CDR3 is TGCAGCGCCTCCGTATTTGCGTCTTCCCACACTGAAGCTTTCTTT. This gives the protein CSASVFASSHTEAFF.

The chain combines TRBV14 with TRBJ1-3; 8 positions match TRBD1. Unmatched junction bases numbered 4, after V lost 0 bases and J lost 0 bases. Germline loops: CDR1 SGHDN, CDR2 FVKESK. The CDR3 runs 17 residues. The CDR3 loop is CASSQEPGQVSGNTIYF. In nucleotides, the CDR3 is TGTGCCAGCAGCCAAGAACCGGGACAGGTCTCTGGAAACACCATATATTTT.

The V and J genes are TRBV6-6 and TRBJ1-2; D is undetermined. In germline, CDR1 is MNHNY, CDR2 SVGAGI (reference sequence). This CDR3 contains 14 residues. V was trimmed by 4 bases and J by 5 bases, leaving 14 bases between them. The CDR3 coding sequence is TGTGCCAGCAGTTTTCTGACGGAGAAATATGGCTACACCTTC. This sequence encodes CASSFLTEKYGYTF.

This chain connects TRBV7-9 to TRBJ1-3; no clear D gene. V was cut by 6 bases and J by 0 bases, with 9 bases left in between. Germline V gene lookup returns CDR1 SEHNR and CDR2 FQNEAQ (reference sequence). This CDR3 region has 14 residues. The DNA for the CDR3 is TGTGCCAGCAGTCTACAGCACTCTGGAAACACCATATATTTT. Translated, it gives CASSLQHSGNTIYF.

As DNA, the CDR3 is TGCGCCAGCAGCCATGAGGACAGGGAGGGACGTGAGCAGTTCTTC. Residues: CASSHEDREGREQFF. The J gene is TRBJ2-1, the V gene TRBV4-1; maybe TRBD1 (8 bases). This CDR3 comprises 15 residues. Between the trimmed V and J ends, which lost 3 bases and 9 bases, there was a span of 18 bases. In germline, CDR1 is MGHRA, CDR2 YSYEKL.

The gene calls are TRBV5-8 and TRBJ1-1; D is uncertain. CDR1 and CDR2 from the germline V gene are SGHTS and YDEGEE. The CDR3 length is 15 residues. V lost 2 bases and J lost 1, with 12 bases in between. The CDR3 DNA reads TGTGCCAGCAGCTTTCTAAGGGAGGGGAACACTGAAGCTTTCTTT. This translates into CASSFLREGNTEAFF.

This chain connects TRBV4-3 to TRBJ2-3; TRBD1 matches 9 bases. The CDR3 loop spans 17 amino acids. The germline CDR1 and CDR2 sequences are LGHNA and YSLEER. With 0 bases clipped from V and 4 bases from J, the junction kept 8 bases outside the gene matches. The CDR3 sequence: CASSQETVGQGADTQYF. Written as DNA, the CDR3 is TGCGCCAGCAGCCAAGAGACCGTGGGACAGGGAGCAGATACGCAGTATTTT.

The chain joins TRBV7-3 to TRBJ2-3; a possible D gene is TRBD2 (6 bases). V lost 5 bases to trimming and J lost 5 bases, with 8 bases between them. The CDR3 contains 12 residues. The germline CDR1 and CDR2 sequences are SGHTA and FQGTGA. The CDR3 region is CASSPGGDTQYF. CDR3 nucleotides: TGTGCCAGCAGCCCCGGGGGAGATACGCAGTATTTT. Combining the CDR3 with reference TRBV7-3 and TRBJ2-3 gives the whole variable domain GAGVSQTPSNKVTEKGKYVELRCDPISGHTALYWYRQSLGQGPEFLIYFQGTGAADDSGLPNDRFFAVRPEGSVSTLKIQRTERGDSAVYLCASSPGGDTQYFGPGTRLTVL.

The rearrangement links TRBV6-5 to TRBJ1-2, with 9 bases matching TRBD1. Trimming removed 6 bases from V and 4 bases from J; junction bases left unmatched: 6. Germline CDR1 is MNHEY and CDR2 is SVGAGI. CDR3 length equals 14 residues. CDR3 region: CASRGVQGAYGYTF. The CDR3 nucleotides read TGTGCCAGCAGGGGGGTACAGGGGGCCTATGGCTACACCTTC.

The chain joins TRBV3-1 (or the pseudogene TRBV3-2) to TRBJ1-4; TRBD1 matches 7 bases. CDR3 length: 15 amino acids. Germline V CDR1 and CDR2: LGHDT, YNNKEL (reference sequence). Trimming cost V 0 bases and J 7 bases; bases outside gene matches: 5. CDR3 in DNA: TGTGCCAGCAGCCAAGAGGCAACAGGGGCTGAAAAACTGTTTTTT. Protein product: CASSQEATGAEKLFF.

CDR3 sequence reads: CASSQGSGTQYF. CDR3 nucleotide sequence: TGTGCCAGCAGCCAGGGTAGCGGTACGCAGTATTTT. The rearrangement links TRBV7-3 to TRBJ2-3, with D possibly matching TRBD2 (6 bases). Germline V gives CDR1 SGHTA, CDR2 FQGTGA. CDR3 length equals 12 residues. The V gene lost 5 bases and the J gene lost 8 bases, with 11 bases spanning the gap.